What follows describes a single TCR beta chain. This sample is part of a study of T cell responses to AZD1222 COVID-19 vaccine. Deletions cut 5 bases from V and 8 bases from J, with 15 bases between. Germline V gene lookup returns CDR1 SGHVS and CDR2 FQNEAQ. This CDR3 contains 13 residues. TCRdb's table, derived via immunoSEQ multiplex PCR, lists solely in-frame clones and lacks some. The sample consists of 150,000 or so clones, roughly 91% of them appearing once. The sample was peripheral blood, taken on day 0 of AZD1222 vaccination. This chain uses TRBV7-8 with TRBJ1-1; D is ambiguous. The receptor's source is an adult in good health. The CDR3 DNA reads TGTGCCAGCAGCATAGGCTGGCGGGAGGAAGCTTTCTTT. It specifies CASSIGWREEAFF.